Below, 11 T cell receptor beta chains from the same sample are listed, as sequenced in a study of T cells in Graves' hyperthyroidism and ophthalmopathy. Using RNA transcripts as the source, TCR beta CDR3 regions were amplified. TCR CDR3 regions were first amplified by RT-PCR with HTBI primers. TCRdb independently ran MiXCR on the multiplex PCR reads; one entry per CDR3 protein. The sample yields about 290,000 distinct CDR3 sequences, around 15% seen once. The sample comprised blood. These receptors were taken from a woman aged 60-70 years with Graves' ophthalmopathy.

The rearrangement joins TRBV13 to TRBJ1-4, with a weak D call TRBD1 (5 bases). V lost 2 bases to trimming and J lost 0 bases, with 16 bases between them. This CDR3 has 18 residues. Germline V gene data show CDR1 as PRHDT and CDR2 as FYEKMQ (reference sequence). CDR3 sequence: CASSLKGRRQATNEKLFF. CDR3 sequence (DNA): TGTGCCAGCAGCTTAAAGGGGCGCAGGCAAGCAACTAATGAAAAACTGTTTTTT.

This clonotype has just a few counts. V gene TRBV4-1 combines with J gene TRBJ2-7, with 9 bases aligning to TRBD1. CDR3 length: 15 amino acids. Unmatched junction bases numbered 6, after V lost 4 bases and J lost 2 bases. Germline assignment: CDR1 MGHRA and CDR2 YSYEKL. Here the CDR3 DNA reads TGCGCCAGCAGCCGGCAAGGGACAGGGACCTACGAGCAGTACTTC. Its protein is CASSRQGTGTYEQYF.

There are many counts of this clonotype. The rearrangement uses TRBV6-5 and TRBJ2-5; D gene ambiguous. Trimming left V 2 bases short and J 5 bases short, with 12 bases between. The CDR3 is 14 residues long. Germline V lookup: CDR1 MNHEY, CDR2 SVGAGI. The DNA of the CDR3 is TGTGCCAGCAGTTACATTGGCAGGTGGGAGACCCAGTACTTC. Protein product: CASSYIGRWETQYF.

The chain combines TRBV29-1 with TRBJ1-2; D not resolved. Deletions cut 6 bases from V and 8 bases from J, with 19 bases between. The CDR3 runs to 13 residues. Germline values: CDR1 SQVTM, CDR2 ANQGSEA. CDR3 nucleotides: TGCAGCGTAGCTAAGGCCTCCCTTGTAGGCTACACCTTC. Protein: CSVAKASLVGYTF. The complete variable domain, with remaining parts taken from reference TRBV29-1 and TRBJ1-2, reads SAVISQKPSRDICQRGTSLTIQCQVDSQVTMMFWYRQQPGQSLTLIATANQGSEATYESGFVIDKFPISRPNLTFSTLTVSNMSPEDSSIYLCSVAKASLVGYTFGSGTRLTVV.

The CDR3 nucleotides read TGTGCCATCAGTGGAGCGGGGGAGTATGGAGAGCAGTTCTTC. It codes for CAISGAGEYGEQFF. The gene calls are TRBV10-3 and TRBJ2-1, with 8 bases fitting TRBD2. After removal of 4 bases from V and 10 bases from J, the junction contained 9 bases not matched to a gene. The CDR3 extends over 14 amino acids. From germline, CDR1 is ENHRY and CDR2 SYGVKD.

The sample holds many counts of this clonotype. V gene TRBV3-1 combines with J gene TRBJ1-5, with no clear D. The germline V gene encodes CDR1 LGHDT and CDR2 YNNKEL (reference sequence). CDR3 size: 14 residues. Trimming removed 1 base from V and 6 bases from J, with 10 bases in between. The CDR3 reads CASSQGPTSQPQHF. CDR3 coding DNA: TGTGCCAGCAGCCAAGGGCCAACTAGTCAGCCCCAGCATTTT. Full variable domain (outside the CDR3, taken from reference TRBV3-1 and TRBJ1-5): DTAVSQTPKYLVTQMGNDKSIKCEQNLGHDTMYWYKQDSKKFLKIMFSYNNKELIINETVPNRFSPKSPDKAHLNLHINSLELGDSAVYFCASSQGPTSQPQHFGDGTRLSIL.

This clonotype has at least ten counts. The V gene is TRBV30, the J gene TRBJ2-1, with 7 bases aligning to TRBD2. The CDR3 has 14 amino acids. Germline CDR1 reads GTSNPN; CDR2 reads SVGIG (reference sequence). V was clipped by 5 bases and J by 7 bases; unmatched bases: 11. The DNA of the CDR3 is TGTGCCTGGGTATGGGCGGGAGTGGGGAATGAGCAGTTCTTC. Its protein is CAWVWAGVGNEQFF.

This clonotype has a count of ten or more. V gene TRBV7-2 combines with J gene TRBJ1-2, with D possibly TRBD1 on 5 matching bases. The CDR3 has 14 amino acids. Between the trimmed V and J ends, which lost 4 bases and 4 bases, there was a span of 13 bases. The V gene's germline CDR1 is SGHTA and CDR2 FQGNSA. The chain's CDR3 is CASSSQVGPYGYTF. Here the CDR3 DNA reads TGTGCCAGCAGCTCGCAGGTGGGGCCCTATGGCTACACCTTC.

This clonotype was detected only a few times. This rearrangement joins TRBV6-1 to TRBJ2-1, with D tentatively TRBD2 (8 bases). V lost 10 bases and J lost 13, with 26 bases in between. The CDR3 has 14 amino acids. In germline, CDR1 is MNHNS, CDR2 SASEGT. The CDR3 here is CATYRDRLAWSQFF. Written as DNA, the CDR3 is TGTGCCACCTACCGGGACAGACTAGCGTGGTCACAGTTCTTC.

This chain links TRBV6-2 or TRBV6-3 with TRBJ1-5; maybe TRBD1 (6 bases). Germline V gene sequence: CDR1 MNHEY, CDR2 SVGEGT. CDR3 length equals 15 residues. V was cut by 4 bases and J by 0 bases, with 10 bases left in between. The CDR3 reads CASSSRQVSNQPQHF. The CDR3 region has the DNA TGTGCCAGCAGTTCAAGACAGGTTAGCAATCAGCCCCAGCATTTT.

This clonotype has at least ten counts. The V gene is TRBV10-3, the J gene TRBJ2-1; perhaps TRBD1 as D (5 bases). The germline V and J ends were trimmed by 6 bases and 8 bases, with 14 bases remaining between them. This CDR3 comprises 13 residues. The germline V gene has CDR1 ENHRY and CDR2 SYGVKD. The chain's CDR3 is CAISREESDEQFF. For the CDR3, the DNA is TGTGCCATCAGCAGGGAAGAGTCAGATGAGCAGTTCTTC.